This record looks at one T cell receptor (beta chain) sequence and its context. Its antigen is currently unknown. The data are from a study of T-cell reconstitution after alpha-beta-depleted transplantation in children. Overall study findings and caveats: There were reportedly several hundred expanded graft clones from which alpha-beta T cells came about two months after transplant. Diversity and T-cell counts at one year after transplant derived mostly from new T cells.

Researchers prepared the TCRbeta library using unique molecular identifiers, the study reports. TCRdb re-analysed the PCR reads in MiXCR, keeping a single row per CDR3 protein. This table holds fewer than 550,000 distinct CDR3 sequences, around 15% found once. Trimming removed 4 bases at V and 3 bases at J, with 13 bases between. Germline V CDR1 and CDR2: SGHDT, YYEEEE. The CDR3 runs to 14 residues. The source is a boy in the first two years of life who had a stem cell transplant for Wiskott-Aldrich syndrome, so the T cells may come from the graft donor. Here the sequenced sample was PBMCs, mostly from graft donor cells, taken 360 days after TCRalphabeta/CD19-depleted stem cell transplant. The chain has TRBV5-6 and TRBJ2-5; D uncertain. The CDR3 DNA follows: TGTGCCAGCAGCGGAGTTCTAATGGAAGAGACCCAGTACTTC. This translates into CASSGVLMEETQYF.